What follows are 13 T cell receptor beta chains derived from one specimen sequenced in a study of CD8+ T cells in alopecia areata. Noted treatment: oral pan-JAK inhibitor, 5-10 mg twice daily. cDNA serving as the sequencing template came from extracted, reverse transcribed RNA. Here immunoSEQ multiplex PCR was the method, and the copy in TCRdb shows in-frame clones only, minus some. This sample has about 140,000 clones, with roughly 82% found just once. This specimen was CD8+ T cells sorted from blood, taken at week 4, from a patient treated with tofacitinib. These receptor sequences come from a human donor with alopecia areata.

A few counts support this clone. The chain uses TRBV10-3 and TRBJ2-1; D gene unclear. Trimming removed 10 bases from V and 5 bases from J, with 15 bases in between. Germline V gene data show CDR1 as ENHRY and CDR2 as SYGVKD. This CDR3 has 13 residues. The CDR3 loop is CATGTDGDNEQFF. CDR3 nucleotides: TGTGCCACCGGCACGGACGGAGACAATGAGCAGTTCTTC.

This clone was observed a few times. The chain has TRBV4-3 and TRBJ2-1; D gene uncertain. The length of the CDR3 is 15 residues. Germline CDR1 is LGHNA and CDR2 is YSLEER. V was trimmed by 0 bases and J by 4 bases, leaving 10 bases between them. Here the CDR3 DNA reads TGCGCCAGCAGCCAAGATCACCGGGTGTACAATGAGCAGTTCTTC. Translation gives CASSQDHRVYNEQFF.

The genes are TRBV7-8 and TRBJ2-7; either TRBD1 or TRBD2 may supply D (5 bases each). The CDR3 sequence is 16 residues long. With 1 base removed from V and 2 bases from J, the gap between germline ends came to 15 bases. Germline values: CDR1 SGHVS, CDR2 FQNEAQ. CDR3 bases: TGTGCCAGCAGCTTAGTTGGGAGTATGGGGCCCTACGAGCAGTACTTC. It yields the protein CASSLVGSMGPYEQYF.

The chain uses TRBV2 and TRBJ2-7; D call uncertain. Germline assignment: CDR1 SNHLY and CDR2 FYNNEI. Trimming took 7 bases from V and 2 from J, leaving 9 bases between them. The CDR3 sequence is 12 residues long. The DNA for the CDR3 is TGTGCCAGCACGCGGATTACCTACGAGCAGTACTTC. Protein sequence: CASTRITYEQYF.

This chain links TRBV19 with TRBJ2-5; TRBD2 matches at 9 bases. CDR3 size: 14 residues. The V and J ends lost 10 bases and 5 bases, in that order; junction bases with no gene match: 11. From germline, CDR1 is LNHDA and CDR2 SQIVND (reference sequence). CDR3 protein: CATSLRGGDETQYF. The CDR3 DNA reads TGTGCCACTTCACTGCGGGGGGGAGATGAGACCCAGTACTTC. Full variable domain (rest looked up from reference TRBV19 and TRBJ2-5): DGGITQSPKYLFRKEGQNVTLSCEQNLNHDAMYWYRQDPGQGLRLIYYSQIVNDFQKGDIAEGYSVSREKKESFPLTVTSAQKNPTAFYLCATSLRGGDETQYFGPGTRLLVL.

The CDR3 protein is CASSLVRGGAAYEQYF. CDR3 coding DNA: TGTGCCAGCAGCTTAGTCCGGGGGGGAGCGGCATACGAGCAGTACTTC. V and J are TRBV7-2 and TRBJ2-7, with 8 nucleotides matching TRBD2. Germline V gene data show CDR1 as SGHTA and CDR2 as FQGNSA. The length of the CDR3 is 16 residues. Germline trimming cut 1 base from V and 4 bases from J; bases unmatched to any gene: 9.

The rearrangement uses TRBV19 and TRBJ1-1; the match to TRBD1 covers 8 bases. The CDR3 consists of 15 residues. V gave up 0 bases and J gave up 7 bases; unmatched junction bases: 7. Germline-derived CDR1 and CDR2 are LNHDA and SQIVND (reference sequence). CDR3 sequence reads: CASSIDPGGGSEAFF. CDR3 sequence (DNA): TGTGCCAGTAGTATAGATCCAGGGGGCGGGAGTGAAGCTTTCTTT.

The rearrangement uses TRBV4-1 and TRBJ2-2; D remains ambiguous. V was trimmed by 1 base and J by 1 base, leaving 4 bases between them. CDR3 size: 14 residues. Germline lookup yields CDR1 MGHRA and CDR2 YSYEKL. The CDR3, as DNA: TGCGCCAGCAGCCAAGGCAAGAACACCGGGGAGCTGTTTTTT. This gives the protein CASSQGKNTGELFF.

The chain has TRBV4-1 and TRBJ1-2; 8 bases line up with TRBD1. The J segment lost 5 bases and the V segment lost 3 bases, leaving 11 bases of the junction unmatched. In germline, CDR1 is MGHRA, CDR2 YSYEKL. The CDR3 consists of 16 residues. The CDR3 DNA reads as TGCGCCAGCAGCCACAAAGAGATTCAGGGGGCGTATGGCTACACCTTC. It specifies CASSHKEIQGAYGYTF.

This clone was seen only once. This CDR3 reads CASSPWGPKNIQYF. CDR3 nucleotides: TGTGCCAGCAGCCCATGGGGACCCAAAAACATTCAGTACTTC. The rearrangement joins TRBV11-1 to TRBJ2-4; D may be TRBD1 or TRBD2 (5 bases each). The CDR3 spans 14 residues. Trimming cost V 5 bases and J 2 bases, with 10 bases left between them. Germline V gene data show CDR1 as SGHAT and CDR2 as FQDESV (reference sequence).

The chain combines TRBV27 with TRBJ1-5; a possible D gene is TRBD1 (5 bases). This CDR3 is 14 amino acids long. The germline V gene encodes CDR1 MNHEY and CDR2 SMNVEV (reference sequence). Trimming removed 3 bases from V and 0 bases from J, with 6 bases in between. CDR3 in amino acids: CASSLGVSNQPQHF. The DNA for the CDR3 is TGTGCCAGCAGTTTGGGGGTTAGCAATCAGCCCCAGCATTTT.

CDR3 in amino acids: CASSQGMEGYGYTF. The CDR3 nucleotides read TGTGCCAGCAGTCAAGGGATGGAGGGATATGGCTACACCTTC. This rearrangement joins TRBV6-1 to TRBJ1-2; no clear D. This CDR3 is 14 amino acids long. Per the germline V gene, CDR1 is MNHNS and CDR2 is SASEGT. V was clipped by 5 bases and J by 5 bases, with 15 bases between them.

The chain couples TRBV4-1 to TRBJ2-5; TRBD2 matches at 8 bases. With V trimmed by 4 bases and J by 2 bases, 9 bases remained unmatched. CDR1 and CDR2 from the germline V gene are MGHRA and YSYEKL. The CDR3 is 16 amino acids. The CDR3, as DNA: TGCGCCAGCAGCCTAGGGGGTAGCGGGGTACAAGAGACCCAGTACTTC. Translating it yields CASSLGGSGVQETQYF.